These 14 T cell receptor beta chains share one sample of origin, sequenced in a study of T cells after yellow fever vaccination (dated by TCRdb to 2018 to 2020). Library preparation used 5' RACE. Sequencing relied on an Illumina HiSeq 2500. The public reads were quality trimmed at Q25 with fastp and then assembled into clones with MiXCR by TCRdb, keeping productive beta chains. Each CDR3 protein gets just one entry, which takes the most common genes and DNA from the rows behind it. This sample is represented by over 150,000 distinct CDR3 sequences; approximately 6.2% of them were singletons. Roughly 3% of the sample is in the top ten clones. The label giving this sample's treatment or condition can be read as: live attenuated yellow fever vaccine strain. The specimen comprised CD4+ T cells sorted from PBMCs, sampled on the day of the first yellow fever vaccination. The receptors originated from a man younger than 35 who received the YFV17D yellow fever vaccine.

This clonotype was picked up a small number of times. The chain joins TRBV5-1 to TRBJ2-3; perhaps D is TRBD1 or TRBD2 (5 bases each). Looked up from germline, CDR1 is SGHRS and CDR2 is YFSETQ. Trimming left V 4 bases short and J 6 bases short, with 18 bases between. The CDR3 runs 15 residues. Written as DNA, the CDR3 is TGCGCCAGCAGCATCAATCATGGGACGGGGGATACGCAGTATTTT. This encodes CASSINHGTGDTQYF.

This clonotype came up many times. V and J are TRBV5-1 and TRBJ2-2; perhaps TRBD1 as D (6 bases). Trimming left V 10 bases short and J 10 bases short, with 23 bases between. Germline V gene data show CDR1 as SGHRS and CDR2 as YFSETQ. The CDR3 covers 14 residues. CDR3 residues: CASTGTSVSEELFF. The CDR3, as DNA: TGCGCCTCCACCGGGACATCGGTTTCCGAGGAGCTGTTTTTT.

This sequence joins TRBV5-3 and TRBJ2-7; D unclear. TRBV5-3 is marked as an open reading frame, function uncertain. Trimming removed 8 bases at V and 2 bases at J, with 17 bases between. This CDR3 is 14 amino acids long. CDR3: CARSHGPGAYEQYF. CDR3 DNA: TGTGCCAGGAGCCATGGCCCCGGTGCCTACGAGCAGTACTTC.

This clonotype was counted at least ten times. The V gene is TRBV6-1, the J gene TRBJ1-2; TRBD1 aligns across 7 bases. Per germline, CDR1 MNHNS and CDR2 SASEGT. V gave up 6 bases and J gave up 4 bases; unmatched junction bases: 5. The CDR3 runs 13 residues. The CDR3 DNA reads TGTGCCAGCAGGGGACAGACGACCTATGGCTACACCTTC. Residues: CASRGQTTYGYTF.

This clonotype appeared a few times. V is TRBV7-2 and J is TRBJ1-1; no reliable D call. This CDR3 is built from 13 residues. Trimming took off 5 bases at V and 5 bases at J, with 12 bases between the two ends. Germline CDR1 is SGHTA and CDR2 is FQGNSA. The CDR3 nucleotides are TGTGCCAGCAGCCCTCAGGAGAGGACTGAAGCTTTCTTT. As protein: CASSPQERTEAFF. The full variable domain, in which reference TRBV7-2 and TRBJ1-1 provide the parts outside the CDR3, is GAGVSQSPSNKVTEKGKDVELRCDPISGHTALYWYRQSLGQGLEFLIYFQGNSAPDKSGLPSDRFSAERTGGSVSTLTIQRTQQEDSAVYLCASSPQERTEAFFGQGTRLTVV.

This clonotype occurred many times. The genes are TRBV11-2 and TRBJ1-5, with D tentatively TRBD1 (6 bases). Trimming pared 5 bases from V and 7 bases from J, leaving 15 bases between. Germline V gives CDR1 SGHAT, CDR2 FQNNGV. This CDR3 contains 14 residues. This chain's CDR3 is CASSQPGGAQPQHF. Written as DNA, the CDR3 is TGTGCCAGCAGCCAACCCGGGGGGGCACAGCCCCAGCATTTT. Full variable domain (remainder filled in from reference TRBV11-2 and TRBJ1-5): EAGVAQSPRYKIIEKRQSVAFWCNPISGHATLYWYQQILGQGPKLLIQFQNNGVVDDSQLPKDRFSAERLKGVDSTLKIQPAKLEDSAVYLCASSQPGGAQPQHFGDGTRLSIL.

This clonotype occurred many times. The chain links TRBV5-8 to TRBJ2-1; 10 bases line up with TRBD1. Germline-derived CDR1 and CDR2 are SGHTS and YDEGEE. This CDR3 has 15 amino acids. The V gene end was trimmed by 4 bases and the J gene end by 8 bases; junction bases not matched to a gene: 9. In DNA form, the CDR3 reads TGTGCCAGCAGCCTCGGGACAGGGGCGAAGGATGAGCAGTTCTTC. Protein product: CASSLGTGAKDEQFF.

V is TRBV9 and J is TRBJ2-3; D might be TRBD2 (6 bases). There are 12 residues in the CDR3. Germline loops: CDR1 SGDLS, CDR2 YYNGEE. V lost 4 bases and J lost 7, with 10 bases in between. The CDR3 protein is CASSRGLYTQYF. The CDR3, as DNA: TGTGCCAGCAGCCGGGGACTTTATACGCAGTATTTT.

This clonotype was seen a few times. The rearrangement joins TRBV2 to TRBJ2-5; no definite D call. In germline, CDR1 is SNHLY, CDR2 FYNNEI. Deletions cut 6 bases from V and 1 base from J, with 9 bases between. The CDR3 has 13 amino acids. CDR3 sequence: CASSELLQETQYF. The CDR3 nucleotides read TGTGCCAGCAGCGAACTCCTCCAAGAGACCCAGTACTTC.

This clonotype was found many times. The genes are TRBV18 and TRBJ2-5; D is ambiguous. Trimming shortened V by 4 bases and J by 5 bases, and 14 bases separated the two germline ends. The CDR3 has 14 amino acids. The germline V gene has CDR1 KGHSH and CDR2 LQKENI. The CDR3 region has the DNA TGTGCCAGCTCACTCAAGGGTGCATCGGAGACCCAGTACTTC. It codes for CASSLKGASETQYF. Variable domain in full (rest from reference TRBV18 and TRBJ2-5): NAGVMQNPRHLVRRRGQEARLRCSPMKGHSHVYWYRQLPEEGLKFMVYLQKENIIDESGMPKERFSAEFPKEGPSILRIQQVVRGDSAAYFCASSLKGASETQYFGPGTRLLVL.

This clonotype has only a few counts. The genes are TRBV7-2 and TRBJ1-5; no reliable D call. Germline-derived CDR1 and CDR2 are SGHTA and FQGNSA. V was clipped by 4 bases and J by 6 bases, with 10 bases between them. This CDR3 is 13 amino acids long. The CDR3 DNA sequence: TGTGCCAGCAGCTCTACCGGCGGTCAGCCCCAGCATTTT. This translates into CASSSTGGQPQHF.

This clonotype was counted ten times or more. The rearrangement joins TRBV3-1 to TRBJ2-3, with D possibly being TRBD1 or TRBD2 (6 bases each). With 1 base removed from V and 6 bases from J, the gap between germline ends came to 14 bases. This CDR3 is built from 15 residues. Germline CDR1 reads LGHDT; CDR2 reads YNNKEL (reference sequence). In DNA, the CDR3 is TGTGCCAGCAGCCAAGGAACGGGGGCGAGGGATACGCAGTATTTT. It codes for CASSQGTGARDTQYF.

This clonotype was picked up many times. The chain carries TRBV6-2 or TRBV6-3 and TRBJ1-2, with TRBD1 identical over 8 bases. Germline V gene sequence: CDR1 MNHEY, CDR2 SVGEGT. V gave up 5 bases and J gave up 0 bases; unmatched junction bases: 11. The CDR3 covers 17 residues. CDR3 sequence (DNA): TGTGCCAGCAGTCTTCCAGGGGACAGGAGATCTAACTATGGCTACACCTTC. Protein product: CASSLPGDRRSNYGYTF.

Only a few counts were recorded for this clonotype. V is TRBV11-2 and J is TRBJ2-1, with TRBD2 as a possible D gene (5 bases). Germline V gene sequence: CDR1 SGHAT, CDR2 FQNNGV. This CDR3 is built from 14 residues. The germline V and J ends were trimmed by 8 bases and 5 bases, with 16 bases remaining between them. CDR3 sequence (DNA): TGTGCCAGCGGAGAGGACTGGAGAAACAATGAGCAGTTCTTC. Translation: CASGEDWRNNEQFF.